The 12 T cell receptor beta chains below were found in one sample sequenced in a study of early T cells in non-severe SARS-CoV-2 infection. TCRdb reprocessed the 5' RACE reads with MiXCR, giving one entry per CDR3 protein. The sample yields roughly 80,000 distinct CDR3 sequences, around a tenth seen once. Material for sequencing was whole blood. Source of these receptors: an adult who was a healthcare worker with PCR-confirmed SARS-CoV-2 infection or an uninfected control (not recorded which).

This clonotype showed up just a few times. J is TRBJ2-1 and V is TRBV4-2; 8 bases align to TRBD2. The germline V gene has CDR1 LGHNA and CDR2 YNFKEQ. The CDR3 extends over 16 amino acids. The J segment lost 10 bases and the V segment lost 5 bases, leaving 16 bases of the junction unmatched. Here the CDR3 DNA reads TGTGCCAGCAGCGAAGCCGGGACTAGAGGTGTAGGCGAGCAGTTCTTC. It specifies CASSEAGTRGVGEQFF.

This clonotype has only a few counts. The rearrangement joins TRBV5-1 to TRBJ2-1; TRBD2 agrees at 9 bases. The CDR3 extends over 16 amino acids. CDR1 is SGHRS, CDR2 YFSETQ, per germline. V lost 4 bases, J lost 14 bases, and 19 bases stayed unmatched. The CDR3 nucleotides are TGCGCCAGCAGCCCGGACTTAGCGGGAGTTTTAATACGGGAGTTCTTC. Amino acids: CASSPDLAGVLIREFF.

With regard to this clonotype: One end of the junction varies from germline; a read error may be responsible. The rearrangement uses TRBV4-2 and TRBJ2-3; 7 nucleotides line up with TRBD1. The CDR3 has 14 amino acids. Germline assignment: CDR1 LGHNA and CDR2 YNFKEQ. CDR3: CASNQGGLGDTQYF. CDR3 coding DNA: TGTGCCAGCAACCAAGGGGGCTTGGGAGATACGCAGTATTTT.

The genes are TRBV3-1 and TRBJ2-2; 9 bases match TRBD2. The length of the CDR3 is 15 residues. Unmatched junction bases numbered 7, after V lost 5 bases and J lost 6 bases. CDR1 and CDR2 from the germline V gene are LGHDT and YNNKEL (reference sequence). The CDR3 DNA follows: TGTGCCAGCAGCGCTAGCGGGACGGGCCCCGGGGAGCTGTTTTTT. Translating it yields CASSASGTGPGELFF.

This clonotype has just one count. A much larger clonotype is one base distant, so this may be a read error. The chain uses TRBV7-8 and TRBJ2-3; D is possibly TRBD1 or TRBD2 (5 bases each). Germline V gene lookup returns CDR1 SGHVS and CDR2 FQNEAQ. The CDR3 contains 17 residues. The CDR3 region has the DNA TGTGTCAGCAGCTTGGGCCTCCAGCGGTCTCAGGGAGATACGCAGTATTTT. Protein product: CVSSLGLQRSQGDTQYF.

This clonotype was seen many times. This rearrangement joins TRBV2 to TRBJ2-1, with D perhaps matching TRBD2 (5 bases). The CDR3 is 14 amino acids. V was clipped by 7 bases and J by 2 bases, with 12 bases between them. Looked up from germline, CDR1 is SNHLY and CDR2 is FYNNEI. The CDR3 loop is CASIPGIAYNEQFF. CDR3 coding DNA: TGTGCCAGCATACCCGGGATCGCCTACAATGAGCAGTTCTTC.

This chain links TRBV10-3 with TRBJ2-7, with D tentatively TRBD2 (5 bases). The V and J ends lost 10 bases and 3 bases respectively, with 19 bases between them. Germline V lookup: CDR1 ENHRY, CDR2 SYGVKD. This CDR3 spans 14 amino acids. CDR3 sequence: CATASGLAGYEQYF. CDR3 nucleotides: TGTGCCACCGCGTCGGGCCTAGCAGGCTACGAGCAGTACTTC.

This clonotype was seen ten or more times. The chain combines TRBV13 with TRBJ2-5; 7 nucleotides line up with TRBD2. The CDR3 runs 14 residues. The germline V gene has CDR1 PRHDT and CDR2 FYEKMQ (reference sequence). V gave up 4 bases and J gave up 2 bases; unmatched junction bases: 4. CDR3 sequence reads: CASSSGLGQETQYF. The CDR3 nucleotides read TGTGCCAGCAGCTCTGGACTAGGGCAAGAGACCCAGTACTTC.

This clonotype was seen many times. This chain links TRBV5-5 with TRBJ2-1; D is tentatively TRBD1 or TRBD2 (5 bases each). Trimming removed 7 bases from V and 10 bases from J, with 18 bases in between. This CDR3 has 13 amino acids. Germline V gene data show CDR1 as SGHKS and CDR2 as YYEKEE (reference sequence). In DNA, the CDR3 is TGTGCCAGCGGAGGATACACAGGTTCCGAGCAGTTCTTC. Protein product: CASGGYTGSEQFF.

This sequence joins TRBV29-1 and TRBJ2-5; D not certain. The germline gives CDR1 SQVTM, CDR2 ANQGSEA. The CDR3 is 11 amino acids. V gave up 5 bases and J gave up 2 bases, with 6 bases separating them. DNA for the CDR3: TGCAGCGTTCAAAATCAAGAGACCCAGTACTTC. This encodes CSVQNQETQYF.

This clonotype was recorded many times. This chain uses TRBV27 with TRBJ2-3; possible D gene TRBD2, 6 bases. V was clipped by 2 bases and J by 3 bases, with 12 bases between them. The CDR3 extends over 15 amino acids. Germline V gene data show CDR1 as MNHEY and CDR2 as SMNVEV (reference sequence). The chain's CDR3 is CASSLGGYRTDTQYF. The CDR3 bases are TGTGCCAGCAGTTTAGGGGGGTATCGGACAGATACGCAGTATTTT.

The chain employs TRBV7-9 and TRBJ1-2, with D hard to call. The CDR3 has 12 residues. Trimming stripped 3 bases from V and 9 bases from J, with 11 bases between. Germline V lookup: CDR1 SEHNR, CDR2 FQNEAQ (reference sequence). CDR3 region: CASSFDGRRYTF. For the CDR3, the DNA is TGTGCCAGCAGCTTTGATGGAAGACGCTACACCTTC.